Listed here are 19 T cell receptor beta chains from one sample, sequenced in a study of shared clonotypes between healthy human individuals (TCRdb year 2020). The receptor library was made with the immunoSEQ multiplex PCR assay. This is the immuneACCESS table as TCRdb keeps it, with only in-frame sequences that have V and J called. A part of the clones is gone; compared with another copy, unresolved V genes explain less than half, and the rest is unexplained. This sample gives some 1 million clones in total; approximately 76% of them show up just once. 1.4% to 1.5% of the sample lies in the top ten. Specimen: memory CD4+ T cells sorted from blood. The cell subset or site label, as the study defines it: CD45RA-negative fraction. The receptors were gathered from a man aged 18 to 29 in good health.

Many counts were recorded for this clone. The chain has TRBV2 and TRBJ1-5; tentative D call: TRBD1 (6 bases). The CDR3 contains 15 residues. CDR1 is SNHLY and CDR2 is FYNNEI in the germline V gene. V dropped 4 bases and J dropped 4 bases, with 14 bases sitting between them. The CDR3 DNA is TGTGCCAGCAGTGGACGGGGGGGCGGGAATCAGCCCCAGCATTTT. Protein sequence: CASSGRGGGNQPQHF.

This chain joins TRBV7-3 and TRBJ1-2; D remains unclear. Trimming took off 2 bases at V and 2 bases at J, with 6 bases between the two ends. Germline-derived CDR1 and CDR2 are SGHTA and FQGTGA. CDR3 length equals 13 residues. CDR3 nucleotide sequence: TGTGCCAGCAGCTTAGGGCAGAACTATGGCTACACCTTC. This codes for CASSLGQNYGYTF.

This clone was seen a single time. The J gene is TRBJ1-4, the V gene TRBV19, with 10 bases fitting TRBD1. The CDR3 totals 14 residues. Unmatched junction bases numbered 8, after V lost 8 bases and J lost 8 bases. Per the germline V gene, CDR1 is LNHDA and CDR2 is SQIVND (reference sequence). CDR3 coding DNA: TGTGCCAGTGGAGGGACAGGGGTGTTCGAAAAACTGTTTTTT. It yields the protein CASGGTGVFEKLFF. Supplemented by reference TRBV19 and TRBJ1-4, the full variable domain reads DGGITQSPKYLFRKEGQNVTLSCEQNLNHDAMYWYRQDPGQGLRLIYYSQIVNDFQKGDIAEGYSVSREKKESFPLTVTSAQKNPTAFYLCASGGTGVFEKLFFGSGTQLSVL.

CDR3 amino acids: CASTVQGVSYEQYF. The CDR3 DNA is TGTGCCAGCACCGTACAGGGGGTGAGCTACGAGCAGTACTTC. The rearrangement uses TRBV2 and TRBJ2-7, with 8 bases aligning to TRBD1. This CDR3 contains 14 residues. Germline CDR1 is SNHLY and CDR2 is FYNNEI. The V gene end was trimmed by 7 bases and the J gene end by 3 bases; junction bases not matched to a gene: 8.

This chain links TRBV2 with TRBJ1-5, with a tentative D call TRBD1 (5 bases). Trimming took off 3 bases at V and 5 bases at J, with 11 bases between the two ends. Germline assignment: CDR1 SNHLY and CDR2 FYNNEI. The CDR3 consists of 14 residues. CDR3 coding DNA: TGTGCCAGCAGTGAGGTGACAGCGTATCAGCCCCAGCATTTT. Its translation is CASSEVTAYQPQHF.

The V and J genes are TRBV6-6 and TRBJ1-4; no reliable D call. Germline-derived CDR1 and CDR2 are MNHNY and SVGAGI (reference sequence). V gave up 4 bases and J gave up 8 bases, with 8 bases separating them. This CDR3 has 12 residues. Here the CDR3 reads CASSSRREKLFF. The CDR3 DNA sequence: TGTGCCAGCAGTTCCCGCCGGGAAAAACTGTTTTTT.

This clone was found a few times. The chain combines TRBV4-3 with TRBJ2-6; no clear D. CDR1 is LGHNA, CDR2 YSLEER, per germline. Trimming cost V 0 bases and J 4 bases, with 10 bases left between them. This CDR3 region has 16 residues. CDR3 bases: TGCGCCAGCAGCCAAGATTCGGGTTACGGGGCCAACGTCCTGACTTTC. This gives the protein CASSQDSGYGANVLTF.

The rearrangement joins TRBV10-3 to TRBJ2-7, with D perhaps assigned TRBD1 or TRBD2 (5 bases each). V lost 3 bases and J 1 base, leaving 13 bases between the germline ends. Germline-derived CDR1 and CDR2 are ENHRY and SYGVKD. The CDR3 has 15 amino acids. CDR3 sequence: CAISDLRDGSYEQYF. In nucleotides, the CDR3 is TGTGCCATCAGTGACCTCCGGGACGGTTCCTACGAGCAGTACTTC.

Points on this clone: The germline gene is not matched at one end of the junction; a read error may be the cause. The chain carries TRBV7-7 and TRBJ2-1; tentatively, D is TRBD1 or TRBD2 (5 bases each). The CDR3 spans 15 residues. Per germline, CDR1 SSHAT and CDR2 FNYEAQ (reference sequence). The CDR3 spells CASSRGSSSYNEQFF. The CDR3, as DNA: TGTGCTAGCAGCCGGGGCAGTAGCTCCTACAATGAGCAGTTCTTC. Supplemented by reference TRBV7-7 and TRBJ2-1, the full variable domain reads GAGVSQSPRYKVTKRGQDVTLRCDPISSHATLYWYQQALGQGPEFLTYFNYEAQPDKSGLPSDRFSAERPEGSISTLTIQRTEQRDSAMYRCASSRGSSSYNEQFFGPGTRLTVL.

The gene calls are TRBV6-4 and TRBJ2-5; no firm D call. CDR1 and CDR2 (germline): MRHNA, SNTAGT. Deletions cut 4 bases from V and 5 bases from J, with 11 bases between. CDR3 length equals 13 residues. The CDR3 DNA reads TGTGCCAGCAGTGTGAACAGACACGAGACCCAGTACTTC. It translates to CASSVNRHETQYF.

V gene TRBV18 combines with J gene TRBJ1-1; 7 bases are a match to TRBD1. The ends lost 3 bases at V and 3 bases at J; junction bases unmatched: 7. The CDR3 runs to 15 residues. The germline V gene has CDR1 KGHSH and CDR2 LQKENI. As DNA, the CDR3 is TGTGCCAGCTCACCCTCGCAAGACAGGGACACTGAAGCTTTCTTT. This codes for CASSPSQDRDTEAFF.

This rearrangement joins TRBV30 to TRBJ2-1, with D uncertain. The germline V and J ends were trimmed by 2 bases and 6 bases, with 11 bases remaining between them. There are 13 residues in the CDR3. Germline values: CDR1 GTSNPN, CDR2 SVGIG (reference sequence). Here the CDR3 DNA reads TGTGCCTGGAGTTCTAGTTTGGGCAATGAGCAGTTCTTC. Protein: CAWSSSLGNEQFF. The full variable domain, completed using reference TRBV30 and TRBJ2-1, is SQTIHQWPATLVQPVGSPLSLECTVEGTSNPNLYWYRQAAGRGLQLLFYSVGIGQISSEVPQNLSASRPQDRQFILSSKKLLLSDSGFYLCAWSSSLGNEQFFGPGTRLTVL.

J is TRBJ2-7 and V is TRBV5-4; 13 positions agree with TRBD2. With V trimmed by 3 bases and J by 5 bases, 8 bases remained unmatched. Germline V lookup: CDR1 SGHNT, CDR2 YYREEE (reference sequence). The CDR3 sequence is 16 residues long. The CDR3 protein is CASSSPTSGRSNEQYF. CDR3 sequence (DNA): TGTGCCAGCAGCTCCCCGACTAGCGGGAGGTCTAACGAGCAGTACTTC.

The V call is TRBV7-2, the J call TRBJ2-2; TRBD1 might be the D (5 bases). Between the trimmed V and J ends, which lost 5 bases and 7 bases, there was a span of 20 bases. Germline-derived CDR1 and CDR2 are SGHTA and FQGNSA. The length of the CDR3 is 16 residues. The CDR3 DNA reads as TGTGCCAGCAGCCCCTGGGGCGGCTTCTCCTTCGGGGAGCTGTTTTTT. Translated: CASSPWGGFSFGELFF. Combining the CDR3 with reference TRBV7-2 and TRBJ2-2 gives the whole variable domain GAGVSQSPSNKVTEKGKDVELRCDPISGHTALYWYRQSLGQGLEFLIYFQGNSAPDKSGLPSDRFSAERTGGSVSTLTIQRTQQEDSAVYLCASSPWGGFSFGELFFGEGSRLTVL.

The chain couples TRBV7-3 to TRBJ2-7; the D call may be TRBD1 or TRBD2 (5 bases each). Germline CDR1 reads SGHTA; CDR2 reads FQGTGA. Trimming left V 5 bases short and J 6 bases short, with 17 bases between. This CDR3 has 14 residues. The CDR3 DNA reads TGTGCCAGCAGCCCGGGCACGGGGCTCTCCGAGCAGTACTTC. Protein product: CASSPGTGLSEQYF.

This chain links TRBV18 with TRBJ2-7, with 8 positions matching TRBD2. The CDR3 contains 13 residues. The germline V gene has CDR1 KGHSH and CDR2 LQKENI. J lost 1 base, V lost 4 bases, and 0 bases had no gene match. The CDR3 DNA reads as TGTGCCAGCTCACTAGCGGGGTCCTACGAGCAGTACTTC. This sequence encodes CASSLAGSYEQYF.

This chain links TRBV6-1 with TRBJ1-6, with a weak D call TRBD1 (5 bases). The CDR3 is 16 amino acids. V lost 1 base and J 10 bases, leaving 17 bases between the germline ends. The germline gives CDR1 MNHNS, CDR2 SASEGT. The CDR3 coding sequence is TGTGCCAGCAGTGAAGAGGGGTTGCGTCTTCGGTCACCCCTCCACTTT. This sequence encodes CASSEEGLRLRSPLHF.

This chain links TRBV5-1 with TRBJ2-2, with 10 bases matching TRBD2. V gave up 4 bases and J gave up 6 bases; unmatched junction bases: 6. CDR1 is SGHRS, CDR2 YFSETQ, per germline. The CDR3 runs to 15 residues. CDR3 sequence (DNA): TGCGCCAGCAGCCCGGGGACTAGCGCTTCCGGGGAGCTGTTTTTT. Residues: CASSPGTSASGELFF.

The J gene is TRBJ2-7, the V gene TRBV19; 8 bases map to TRBD2. Looked up from germline, CDR1 is LNHDA and CDR2 is SQIVND (reference sequence). V shed 6 bases and J 0 bases; nucleotides not matched to a gene: 4. The CDR3 has 14 amino acids. CDR3 sequence (DNA): TGTGCCAGTAGAGTTGCGGGAGGCTCCTACGAGCAGTACTTC. Amino acid sequence: CASRVAGGSYEQYF.